This TCR beta chain is drawn from a study of blood T cell repertoires in COVID-19. The overall study: In each case, the material was cDNA or gDNA derived from T cells, B-cell-depleted T cells, or PBMCs.

The method was immunoSEQ multiplex PCR; TCRdb's version includes in-frame clones alone and lacks a portion of them. This sample yields almost 500,000 clones, of which 80% to 90% are seen a single time; more than 7.5% belongs to the top ten. V was clipped by 0 bases and J by 2 bases, with 17 bases between them. The CDR3 totals 17 residues. The V gene's germline CDR1 is MGHRA and CDR2 YSYEKL. The participants were between roughly 18 and 100 years old and came from about two dozen US areas. Material: PBMCs or T cells enriched from blood (not recorded which). This clonotype originated in a woman between 55 and 75 years old who had recovered from COVID-19. The chain uses TRBV4-1 and TRBJ2-7; D is possibly TRBD1 (5 bases). CDR3 in amino acids: CASSQDQGAGWTYEQYF. For the CDR3, the DNA is TGCGCCAGCAGCCAAGATCAAGGGGCAGGGTGGACCTACGAGCAGTACTTC.